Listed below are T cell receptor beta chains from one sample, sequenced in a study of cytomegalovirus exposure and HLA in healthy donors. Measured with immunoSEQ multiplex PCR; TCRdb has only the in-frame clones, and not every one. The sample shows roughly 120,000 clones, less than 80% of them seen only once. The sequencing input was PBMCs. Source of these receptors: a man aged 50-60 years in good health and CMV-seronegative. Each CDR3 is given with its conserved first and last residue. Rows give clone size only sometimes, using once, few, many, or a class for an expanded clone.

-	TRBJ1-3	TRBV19	CASSIQGYGNTIYF
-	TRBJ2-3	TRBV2	CASTPGLAGGRADTQYF
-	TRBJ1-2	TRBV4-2	CASSRYSGDGGYTF
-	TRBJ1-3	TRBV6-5	CASSGLQGNGNTIYF
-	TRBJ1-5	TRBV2	CASSAGRGNQPQHF
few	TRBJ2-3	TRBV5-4	CASSSLGPGVGTDTQYF
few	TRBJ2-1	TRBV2	CASSGTSGGSNEQFF
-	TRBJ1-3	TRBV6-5	CASSRGQHSGNTIYF
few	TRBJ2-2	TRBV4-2	CASSQEGGGGELFF
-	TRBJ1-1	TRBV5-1	CASSLDPGNRDTEAFF
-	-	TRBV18	CASSPGQRNLNEQYF
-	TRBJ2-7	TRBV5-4	CASSQWTGKGEQYF
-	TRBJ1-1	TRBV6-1	CASSERGDTEAFF
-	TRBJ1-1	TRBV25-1	CASSELGTPQWNTEAFF
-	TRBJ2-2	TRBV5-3	CARFRDRSFTGELFF
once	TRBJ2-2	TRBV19	CASSMAANTGELFF
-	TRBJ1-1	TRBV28	CASSYPLGGDTEAFF
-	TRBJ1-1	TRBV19	CATSGAEAFF
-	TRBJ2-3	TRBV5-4	CASSLGRGSDTQYF
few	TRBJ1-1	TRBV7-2	CASSYYTEAFF
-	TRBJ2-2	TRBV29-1	CSVEDHRGTGELFF